A selection of T cell receptor beta chains follows, all from one sample in a study of human T cells and chemical hapten exposure. TCRdb re-analysed the RACE reads in MiXCR, keeping a single row per CDR3 protein. This table holds 360,000 or so distinct CDR3 sequences, about 6% found once. The sequences come from whole blood, collected in connection with sensitization to the hapten diphenylcyclopropenone (DPC). These receptor sequences come from a woman aged 18-29 years with alopecia areata. Some clones in this sample may be carry-over from other donors' samples. Both conserved end residues are part of each CDR3.

J gene	V gene	CDR3 protein
TRBJ2-7	TRBV24-1	CATSDQRPGQGLYEQYF
TRBJ1-1	TRBV6-5	CASGGLGENTEAFF
TRBJ2-1	TRBV20-1	CSARDGTSGGTYNEQFF
TRBJ2-4	TRBV6-5	CASSEGAKNIQYF
TRBJ2-7	TRBV9	CASSGDRFSYEQYF
TRBJ1-1	TRBV29-1	CSVEDGFNTEAFF
TRBJ2-2	TRBV21-1	CASSKRDRDDPGELFF
TRBJ1-5	TRBV10-3	CAIGEGDINQPQHF
TRBJ1-1	TRBV7-9	CASSLVPKNTEAFF
TRBJ1-6	TRBV13	CASSLGGGSFTSPLHF
TRBJ2-7	TRBV12-3/TRBV12-4	CASSSPPGRPQYF
TRBJ1-1	TRBV12-3/TRBV12-4	CASSPGGQNTEAFF
TRBJ2-6	TRBV27	CASSVFSGANVLTF
TRBJ1-4	TRBV12-3/TRBV12-4	CASNQLGQPLEKLFF
TRBJ2-2	TRBV12-3/TRBV12-4	CASSYPQETGELFF
TRBJ1-2	TRBV5-1	CASRLDSLYGYTF
TRBJ2-3	TRBV4-1	CASSQRQATDTQYF
TRBJ1-5	TRBV6-5	CASRPGASQPQHF